The 23 T cell receptor beta chains below were found in one sample sequenced in a study of OX40 agonist ivuxolimab in advanced cancers. The library was built by means of the immunoSEQ multiplex PCR assay. This immuneACCESS table, as held by TCRdb, lists in-frame sequences with V and J called but not all clones. Of the missing ones, under half trace to an unresolved V gene in checked studies; the others have no known cause. The sample table lists around 20,000 clones, around 74% of them with a count of one. The top ten clones comprise over 25% of the sample. The sequencing used CD4+ or CD8+ T cells sorted from blood, collected in a trial of the OX40 agonist ivuxolimab. The receptors stem from an adult with an advanced solid tumor such as melanoma, head and neck, liver or kidney cancer.

The V call is TRBV6-6, the J call TRBJ1-4, with 10 bases fitting TRBD1. The CDR3 covers 13 residues. J lost 13 bases, V lost 5 bases, and 7 bases had no gene match. Germline CDR1 MNHNY, CDR2 SVGAGI (reference sequence). CDR3 residues: CASSEGQGSRLFF. The CDR3, as DNA: TGTGCCAGCAGTGAGGGACAGGGGAGTAGACTGTTTTTT.

V gene TRBV28 combines with J gene TRBJ2-1, with 9 bases fitting TRBD2. Germline CDR1 reads MDHEN; CDR2 reads SYDVKM. V lost 4 bases and J lost 4; bases outside the gene matches: 8. The CDR3 consists of 16 residues. In nucleotides, the CDR3 is TGTGCCAGCAGTTCCCCCGGGACTAGCATTTACAATGAGCAGTTCTTC. This codes for CASSSPGTSIYNEQFF.

The rearrangement links TRBV27 to TRBJ2-1; TRBD2 aligns across 13 bases. The CDR3 runs to 15 residues. CDR1 is MNHEY and CDR2 is SMNVEV in the germline V gene (reference sequence). The trim removed 4 bases at V and 12 bases at J, leaving 9 bases unmatched. The CDR3 region has the DNA TGTGCCAGCAGTTCAGGGACTAGCGGGAAGACGCGGCAGTTCTTC. It encodes CASSSGTSGKTRQFF.

In this sample, this clone turned up a few times. The gene calls are TRBV6-5 and TRBJ1-1; 10 bases line up with TRBD1. V trimming: 8 bases; J trimming: 5 bases; junction bases outside the gene matches: 8. Germline loops: CDR1 MNHEY, CDR2 SVGAGI. The CDR3 contains 14 residues. DNA of the CDR3: TGTGCCAGCGGGGACAGGGGAGTTTCGACTGAAGCTTTCTTT. Translation gives CASGDRGVSTEAFF.

J is TRBJ1-4 and V is TRBV12-5; 7 positions agree with TRBD1. The germline gives CDR1 LGHNT, CDR2 FRNRAP. Trimming at V came to 1 base and at J to 12 bases, leaving 14 bases not matched to a gene. The CDR3 has 16 residues. The CDR3 spells CASGLAGQAGEGELFF. Here the CDR3 DNA reads TGTGCTAGTGGTTTGGCCGGACAGGCGGGGGAAGGGGAACTGTTTTTT.

CDR3 DNA: TGCGCCAGCAGCCAAGCCCTTTCCAATGAGCAGTTCTTC. Its translation: CASSQALSNEQFF. The chain carries TRBV4-3 and TRBJ2-1; D ambiguous. This CDR3 has 13 residues. V lost 1 base to trimming and J lost 6 bases, with 7 bases between them. Germline CDR1 and CDR2: LGHNA and YSLEER.

This clone was recorded once. The rearrangement joins TRBV7-9 to TRBJ2-5; tentative D call: TRBD1 (5 bases). The CDR3 is 13 amino acids. The ends were cut back, 1 base at V and 5 bases at J, with 8 bases in the middle. Germline loops: CDR1 SEHNR, CDR2 FQNEAQ (reference sequence). CDR3 sequence reads: CASSLGSGETQYF. CDR3 in DNA: TGTGCCAGCAGCTTAGGGTCAGGGGAGACCCAGTACTTC.

This chain uses TRBV5-5 with TRBJ2-1, with D tentatively TRBD2 (5 bases). Germline CDR1 is SGHKS and CDR2 is YYEKEE (reference sequence). The CDR3 runs to 15 residues. The V end lost 4 bases, the J end lost 0 bases, and 11 bases lay between the germline ends. In nucleotides, the CDR3 is TGTGCCAGCAGCCCGCCCGGGAACTCCTACAATGAGCAGTTCTTC. Protein sequence: CASSPPGNSYNEQFF.

This chain uses TRBV30 with TRBJ1-5; D is ambiguous. V was clipped by 1 base and J by 6 bases, with 13 bases between them. The germline V gene has CDR1 GTSNPN and CDR2 SVGIG (reference sequence). There are 14 residues in the CDR3. CDR3 nucleotide sequence: TGTGCCTGGAGTGCTGGAATGATTGGTCAGCCCCAGCATTTT. Its translation is CAWSAGMIGQPQHF.

This chain links TRBV6-1 with TRBJ2-7; D not certain. The CDR3 contains 10 residues. Trimming removed 5 bases at V and 3 bases at J, with 2 bases between. CDR1 is MNHNS, CDR2 SASEGT, per germline. CDR3 amino acids: CASSYYEQYF. The CDR3 DNA reads TGTGCCAGCAGTTACTACGAGCAGTACTTC.

This clone turned up a few times. V usage is TRBV18 and J usage is TRBJ2-3; TRBD1 aligns across 7 bases. CDR1 is KGHSH and CDR2 is LQKENI in the germline V gene. The V gene end was trimmed by 3 bases and the J gene end by 10 bases; junction bases not matched to a gene: 4. CDR3 length: 12 residues. In nucleotides, the CDR3 is TGTGCCAGCTCACCGGGACAGACCGCGCAGTATTTT. Its protein is CASSPGQTAQYF.

The V call is TRBV10-3, the J call TRBJ2-7; D might be TRBD1 (5 bases). CDR3 size: 14 residues. V shed 5 bases and J shed 1 base, with 12 bases lying between them. CDR1 and CDR2 from the germline V gene are ENHRY and SYGVKD. The CDR3 DNA reads as TGTGCCATCAGTCAGGGTAGGGATTCCTACGAGCAGTACTTC. The encoded protein is CAISQGRDSYEQYF.

V and J are TRBV7-8 and TRBJ2-5; 8 nucleotides match TRBD2. The germline CDR1 and CDR2 sequences are SGHVS and FQNEAQ. V lost 2 bases and J lost 4; bases outside the gene matches: 9. The length of the CDR3 is 16 residues. The CDR3 loop reads CASSLWPRGEGETQYF. The CDR3 DNA is TGTGCCAGCAGCTTATGGCCGCGGGGGGAAGGAGAGACCCAGTACTTC.

Here the CDR3 DNA reads TGTGCCAGCTCACCGGACTCTGGTAGAAACACCATATATTTT. As protein: CASSPDSGRNTIYF. The genes are TRBV27 and TRBJ1-3, with D unresolved. Germline V gene sequence: CDR1 MNHEY, CDR2 SMNVEV (reference sequence). The V gene lost 8 bases and the J gene lost 5 bases, with 16 bases spanning the gap. The CDR3 has 14 amino acids.

The genes are TRBV29-1 and TRBJ2-5; the D gene is possibly TRBD2 (5 bases). The V end was cut by 1 base, the J end by 0 bases, with 9 bases between. CDR1 is SQVTM, CDR2 ANQGSEA, per germline. The CDR3 sequence is 14 residues long. Here the CDR3 DNA reads TGCAGCGTTGAAGGACTAACGTACCAAGAGACCCAGTACTTC. Residues: CSVEGLTYQETQYF.

V usage is TRBV19 and J usage is TRBJ1-1; D not certain. Germline assignment: CDR1 LNHDA and CDR2 SQIVND (reference sequence). V gave up 8 bases and J gave up 0 bases, with 10 bases separating them. CDR3 size: 13 residues. CDR3 amino acids: CASGKHLNTEAFF. In nucleotides, the CDR3 is TGTGCCAGTGGGAAACATTTGAACACTGAAGCTTTCTTT.

The chain combines TRBV4-3 with TRBJ1-2, with TRBD1 identical over 7 bases. There are 16 residues in the CDR3. With 0 bases clipped from V and 4 bases from J, the junction kept 8 bases outside the gene matches. Germline V gene lookup returns CDR1 LGHNA and CDR2 YSLEER. CDR3 DNA: TGCGCCAGCAGCCAAGAAAGGGACAGTTCATCCTATGGCTACACCTTC. This gives the protein CASSQERDSSSYGYTF.

The V gene is TRBV20-1, the J gene TRBJ2-7; D unclear. The CDR3 runs to 11 residues. Looked up from germline, CDR1 is DFQATT and CDR2 is SNEGSKA (reference sequence). Trimming stripped 7 bases from V and 2 bases from J, with 9 bases between. The CDR3 region is CSGADTYEQYF. CDR3 sequence (DNA): TGCAGTGGAGCCGACACCTACGAGCAGTACTTC.

The chain uses TRBV4-3 and TRBJ1-2; TRBD1 matches 9 bases. V lost 0 bases to trimming and J lost 2 bases; unmatched junction nucleotides: 4. Per the germline V gene, CDR1 is LGHNA and CDR2 is YSLEER. This CDR3 comprises 16 residues. The CDR3 DNA sequence: TGCGCCAGCAGCCAAGATTCACAGGGGGCGAACTATGGCTACACCTTC. It specifies CASSQDSQGANYGYTF.

The CDR3 DNA is TGTGCCAGCCACAGGGGCCGGGTGGGGAGTACTGAAGCTTTCTTT. Encoded protein: CASHRGRVGSTEAFF. This chain uses TRBV27 with TRBJ1-1; TRBD1 matches at 7 bases. V shed 8 bases, J shed 5 bases, and the junction held 14 bases outside the gene matches. CDR3 length: 15 residues. Germline-derived CDR1 and CDR2 are MNHEY and SMNVEV (reference sequence).

The chain uses TRBV30 and TRBJ2-1, with D perhaps matching TRBD1 or TRBD2 (6 bases each). CDR1 is GTSNPN and CDR2 is SVGIG in the germline V gene (reference sequence). V was cut by 1 base and J by 4 bases, with 17 bases left in between. The CDR3 spans 16 residues. The CDR3 coding sequence is TGTGCCTGGAGTGGGGTGTGGGGGGCATCTTACAATGAGCAGTTCTTC. Its protein is CAWSGVWGASYNEQFF.

The gene calls are TRBV29-1 and TRBJ1-1; no reliable D call. Germline V lookup: CDR1 SQVTM, CDR2 ANQGSEA. The CDR3 spans 13 residues. The germline V and J ends were trimmed by 6 bases and 5 bases, with 16 bases remaining between them. DNA for the CDR3: TGCAGCGTCGTCGGCGTCTTGGAGACTGAAGCTTTCTTT. Translated, it gives CSVVGVLETEAFF.

This clone was seen more than once but under ten times. The rearrangement joins TRBV30 to TRBJ2-7; no clear D. The germline V gene has CDR1 GTSNPN and CDR2 SVGIG (reference sequence). The CDR3 contains 11 residues. The V and J ends lost 1 base and 6 bases respectively, with 7 bases between them. CDR3: CAWSGDGEQYF. The CDR3 bases are TGTGCCTGGAGTGGGGATGGCGAGCAGTACTTC. The full variable domain, in which reference TRBV30 and TRBJ2-7 provide the parts outside the CDR3, is SQTIHQWPATLVQPVGSPLSLECTVEGTSNPNLYWYRQAAGRGLQLLFYSVGIGQISSEVPQNLSASRPQDRQFILSSKKLLLSDSGFYLCAWSGDGEQYFGPGTRLTVT.